Below, 19 T cell receptor beta chains from the same sample are listed, as sequenced in a study of blood T cell repertoires in COVID-19. Sequencing was performed with immunoSEQ multiplex PCR; in TCRdb, only in-frame clones are kept and a portion is missing. Of hundreds of thousands of clones in the sample, 89% were seen once. Input material: peripheral blood. The receptor source for this set is a woman aged 55-75 years with acute or convalescent COVID-19.

The chain employs TRBV5-6 and TRBJ2-7; maybe TRBD2 (6 bases). This CDR3 is 14 amino acids long. The V end was cut by 0 bases, the J end by 4 bases, with 11 bases between. In germline, CDR1 is SGHDT, CDR2 YYEEEE. The CDR3 region has the DNA TGTGCCAGCAGCTTGGGGTTCGGGAGTTACGAGCAGTACTTC. Translated, it gives CASSLGFGSYEQYF.

V and J are TRBV18 and TRBJ2-1; 11 nucleotides match TRBD2. V shed 4 bases, J shed 7 bases, and the junction held 6 bases outside the gene matches. This CDR3 region has 15 residues. The germline gives CDR1 KGHSH, CDR2 LQKENI. The CDR3 DNA reads TGTGCCAGCTCACGATCGGGACTAGCGGATAATGAGCAGTTCTTC. Its protein is CASSRSGLADNEQFF. Combining the CDR3 with reference TRBV18 and TRBJ2-1 gives the whole variable domain NAGVMQNPRHLVRRRGQEARLRCSPMKGHSHVYWYRQLPEEGLKFMVYLQKENIIDESGMPKERFSAEFPKEGPSILRIQQVVRGDSAAYFCASSRSGLADNEQFFGPGTRLTVL.

This rearrangement joins TRBV5-1 to TRBJ1-4; D is unclear. Trimming took off 0 bases at V and 3 bases at J, with 6 bases between the two ends. Germline-derived CDR1 and CDR2 are SGHRS and YFSETQ. The CDR3 covers 14 residues. The CDR3 region is CASSLGVPNEKLFF. In DNA, the CDR3 is TGCGCCAGCAGCTTGGGAGTTCCTAATGAAAAACTGTTTTTT.

This clone has just one count. This chain links TRBV7-3 with TRBJ1-1; TRBD1 aligns across 8 bases. This CDR3 is built from 15 residues. V lost 2 bases, J lost 1 base, and 3 bases stayed unmatched. The germline V gene has CDR1 SGHTA and CDR2 FQGTGA. The CDR3 is CASSLSGTGNTEAFF. The CDR3 DNA follows: TGTGCCAGCAGCTTATCTGGGACAGGGAACACTGAAGCTTTCTTT.

The J gene is TRBJ1-1, the V gene TRBV12-3 or TRBV12-4, with 12 nucleotides matching TRBD1. The CDR3 covers 13 residues. V lost 1 base and J lost 11; bases outside the gene matches: 2. The CDR3 region is CASSLEGQGAAFF. The CDR3 nucleotides are TGTGCCAGCAGTTTAGAGGGACAGGGGGCGGCTTTCTTT.

This clone was seen only once. V gene TRBV6-5 combines with J gene TRBJ1-1; D gene uncertain. Germline-derived CDR1 and CDR2 are MNHEY and SVGAGI. Trimming removed 6 bases at V and 4 bases at J, with 9 bases between. The CDR3 loop spans 12 amino acids. The CDR3 DNA reads TGTGCCAGCAGCGAGAGGCGCACTGAAGCTTTCTTT. As protein: CASSERRTEAFF.

The chain is built from TRBV12-3 or TRBV12-4 and TRBJ2-3, with 12 bases identical to TRBD2. This CDR3 has 12 amino acids. Trimming at V came to 4 bases and at J to 13 bases, leaving 3 bases not matched to a gene. Here the CDR3 reads CASSSGLAGKYF. CDR3 in DNA: TGTGCCAGCAGTTCCGGACTAGCGGGGAAGTATTTT.

The chain uses TRBV7-2 and TRBJ1-1; 8 nucleotides match TRBD1. Germline V gene sequence: CDR1 SGHTA, CDR2 FQGNSA. Trimming at V came to 3 bases and at J to 5 bases, leaving 5 bases not matched to a gene. The CDR3 has 14 amino acids. The CDR3, as DNA: TGTGCCAGCAGCTTCCAGGGGGCGCGGACTGAAGCTTTCTTT. It translates to CASSFQGARTEAFF.

V gene TRBV19 combines with J gene TRBJ1-4; no clear D. With 6 bases removed from V and 6 bases from J, the gap between germline ends came to 11 bases. The CDR3 loop spans 13 amino acids. Per the germline V gene, CDR1 is LNHDA and CDR2 is SQIVND (reference sequence). Here the CDR3 DNA reads TGTGCCAGTAGGCCCCCACCGGATGAAAAACTGTTTTTT. This sequence encodes CASRPPPDEKLFF.

The rearrangement joins TRBV13 to TRBJ2-2; D is possibly TRBD1 (6 bases). CDR3 size: 13 residues. Germline V lookup: CDR1 PRHDT, CDR2 FYEKMQ (reference sequence). V was cut by 4 bases and J by 8 bases, with 11 bases left in between. The CDR3 spells CASSWGPGGELFF. CDR3 in DNA: TGTGCCAGCAGCTGGGGGCCCGGAGGGGAGCTGTTTTTT.

The rearrangement uses TRBV5-1 and TRBJ1-2; 9 bases agree with TRBD1. The CDR3 contains 15 residues. Germline V CDR1 and CDR2: SGHRS, YFSETQ. V shed 5 bases, J shed 4 bases, and the junction held 9 bases outside the gene matches. CDR3 region: CASSSGTGMGYGYTF. CDR3 in DNA: TGCGCCAGCAGTTCAGGGACAGGGATGGGCTATGGCTACACCTTC. The full variable domain, its missing parts supplied by reference TRBV5-1 and TRBJ1-2, is KAGVTQTPRYLIKTRGQQVTLSCSPISGHRSVSWYQQTPGQGLQFLFEYFSETQRNKGNFPGRFSGRQFSNSRSEMNVSTLELGDSALYLCASSSGTGMGYGYTFGSGTRLTVV.

This chain connects TRBV4-3 to TRBJ1-4; 9 nucleotides align to TRBD1. The V gene's germline CDR1 is LGHNA and CDR2 YSLEER. J gave up 3 bases and V 3 bases, and 8 bases lay outside the gene matches. The CDR3 sequence is 17 residues long. This chain's CDR3 is CASSQGGTGWANEKLFF. As DNA, the CDR3 is TGCGCCAGCAGCCAGGGGGGGACAGGGTGGGCTAATGAAAAACTGTTTTTT.

The V call is TRBV2, the J call TRBJ2-3, with D possibly matching TRBD2 (6 bases). Germline loops: CDR1 SNHLY, CDR2 FYNNEI. The CDR3 has 14 residues. Trimming pared 3 bases from V and 6 bases from J, leaving 13 bases between. The DNA for the CDR3 is TGTGCCAGCAGTGAGGGGCTAGCGTACGATACGCAGTATTTT. This sequence encodes CASSEGLAYDTQYF. Combining the CDR3 with reference TRBV2 and TRBJ2-3 gives the whole variable domain EPEVTQTPSHQVTQMGQEVILRCVPISNHLYFYWYRQILGQKVEFLVSFYNNEISEKSEIFDDQFSVERPDGSNFTLKIRSTKLEDSAMYFCASSEGLAYDTQYFGPGTRLTVL.

The V call is TRBV13, the J call TRBJ1-2; D call uncertain. The germline gives CDR1 PRHDT, CDR2 FYEKMQ (reference sequence). V was shortened by 0 bases and J by 0 bases, with 5 bases between the two germline ends. CDR3 length: 14 amino acids. The CDR3 protein is CASSLGGANYGYTF. The DNA for the CDR3 is TGTGCCAGCAGCTTAGGCGGAGCTAACTATGGCTACACCTTC.

The J gene is TRBJ1-5, the V gene TRBV18, with D possibly TRBD1 on 5 matching bases. Germline V gene lookup returns CDR1 KGHSH and CDR2 LQKENI. The CDR3 extends over 14 amino acids. V lost 6 bases, J lost 5 bases, and 14 bases lay in between. The CDR3 DNA reads as TGTGCCAGCTCCCAGGTGGGAGGGGATCAGCCCCAGCATTTT. Its protein is CASSQVGGDQPQHF.

The rearrangement uses TRBV7-3 and TRBJ2-6, with no clear D. Germline V gives CDR1 SGHTA, CDR2 FQGTGA. The V and J ends lost 5 bases and 0 bases respectively, with 8 bases between them. CDR3 length equals 15 residues. The CDR3, as DNA: TGTGCCAGCAGCGAAACGAGCTCTGGGGCCAACGTCCTGACTTTC. Encoded protein: CASSETSSGANVLTF.

V gene TRBV19 combines with J gene TRBJ1-2; TRBD1 is a possible D gene (5 bases). Trimming removed 4 bases at V and 8 bases at J, with 17 bases between. CDR1 and CDR2 (germline): LNHDA, SQIVND (reference sequence). The CDR3 is 14 amino acids. In nucleotides, the CDR3 is TGTGCCAGTAGTACCCAATCGACAGTGAGGGGCTACACCTTC. Amino acids: CASSTQSTVRGYTF.

J is TRBJ2-1 and V is TRBV10-3, with 13 bases that match TRBD2. The V gene's germline CDR1 is ENHRY and CDR2 SYGVKD. Trimming took 5 bases from V and 6 from J; bases not matched to a gene: 4. The CDR3 length is 15 residues. The CDR3 nucleotides read TGTGCCATCAGTTTGGGACTAGCGGGATTCAATGAGCAGTTCTTC. Its protein product is CAISLGLAGFNEQFF.

The chain employs TRBV13 and TRBJ1-4, with 8 bases lining up with TRBD1. The CDR3 length is 17 residues. Germline loops: CDR1 PRHDT, CDR2 FYEKMQ (reference sequence). V lost 4 bases, J lost 10 bases, and 17 bases stayed unmatched. The CDR3 region is CASSSWTGREEGGKLFF. The CDR3 DNA reads as TGTGCCAGCAGCTCATGGACAGGGAGGGAGGAGGGCGGAAAACTGTTTTTT.